The 27 T cell receptor beta chains presented below share a single source sample, sequenced in a study of blood T cell repertoires in COVID-19. Clones were sequenced by immunoSEQ multiplex PCR, and TCRdb holds only the in-frame ones, with some missing. The data contain some 180,000 clones, approximately 85% of them seen just once; the ten biggest clones take up around 6.2%. The sequencing input was PBMCs or T cells enriched from blood (not recorded which). These receptors were obtained from a man aged 35-49 years who had recovered from COVID-19.

This chain links TRBV7-9 with TRBJ2-3, with 11 bases fitting TRBD2. Germline loops: CDR1 SEHNR, CDR2 FQNEAQ (reference sequence). This CDR3 region has 19 residues. CDR3 nucleotides: TGTGCTGAGGGTCAAGGCCTAGCGGGGGGTCAATGGGGCACAGATACGCAGTATTTT. Its protein is CAEGQGLAGGQWGTDTQYF.

This chain joins TRBV5-1 and TRBJ1-5, with D possibly being TRBD1 (5 bases). Germline-derived CDR1 and CDR2 are SGHRS and YFSETQ. Trimming took off 0 bases at V and 2 bases at J, with 9 bases between the two ends. The CDR3 covers 15 residues. The chain's CDR3 is CASSLVGEGNQPQHF. The DNA of the CDR3 is TGCGCCAGCAGCTTGGTAGGGGAGGGCAATCAGCCCCAGCATTTT.

This chain uses TRBV3-1 (or the pseudogene TRBV3-2) with TRBJ2-1, with D perhaps TRBD1 (6 bases). The CDR3 is 15 residues long. CDR1 LGHDT and CDR2 YNNKEL come from the germline V gene (reference sequence). V shed 2 bases and J shed 0 bases, with 8 bases lying between them. This CDR3 reads CASSQQGGSYNEQFF. In DNA, the CDR3 is TGTGCCAGCAGCCAACAAGGGGGCTCCTACAATGAGCAGTTCTTC.

The V call is TRBV19, the J call TRBJ1-5; D call uncertain. Germline loops: CDR1 LNHDA, CDR2 SQIVND (reference sequence). The CDR3 runs to 15 residues. The V end was cut by 3 bases, the J end by 4 bases, with 13 bases between. The CDR3 DNA follows: TGTGCCAGTAGTATTGGGCAGGTCGGAAATCAGCCCCAGCATTTT. This translates into CASSIGQVGNQPQHF. The entire variable domain, with the rest obtained from reference TRBV19 and TRBJ1-5, is as follows: DGGITQSPKYLFRKEGQNVTLSCEQNLNHDAMYWYRQDPGQGLRLIYYSQIVNDFQKGDIAEGYSVSREKKESFPLTVTSAQKNPTAFYLCASSIGQVGNQPQHFGDGTRLSIL.

The chain carries TRBV3-1 (or the pseudogene TRBV3-2) and TRBJ1-2; TRBD1 matches 10 bases. Germline CDR1 is LGHDT and CDR2 is YNNKEL (reference sequence). The length of the CDR3 is 14 residues. V lost 5 bases and J lost 2; bases outside the gene matches: 2. The CDR3, as DNA: TGTGCCAGCAGCGGGACAGGGGAAAACTATGGCTACACCTTC. This codes for CASSGTGENYGYTF.

The rearrangement links TRBV12-3 or TRBV12-4 to TRBJ2-7; D not certain. The CDR3 covers 11 residues. The V end lost 5 bases, the J end lost 6 bases, and 8 bases lay between the germline ends. The CDR3 bases are TGTGCCAGCAGTCGCTGGCCCGAGCAGTACTTC. Translating gives CASSRWPEQYF.

This sequence joins TRBV15 and TRBJ1-4; a possible D gene is TRBD1 (6 bases). The V end was cut by 3 bases, the J end by 5 bases, with 13 bases between. This CDR3 is built from 15 residues. In germline, CDR1 is LNHNV, CDR2 YYDKDF (reference sequence). The CDR3 protein is CATSSRTAENEKLFF. The DNA of the CDR3 is TGTGCCACCAGCAGCAGGACAGCAGAGAATGAAAAACTGTTTTTT.

The chain combines TRBV2 with TRBJ2-1; tentative D call: TRBD2 (7 bases). This CDR3 region has 15 residues. Germline CDR1 reads SNHLY; CDR2 reads FYNNEI. Trimming cost V 10 bases and J 10 bases, with 26 bases left between them. The CDR3 protein is CATSLGRRGGSEQFF. The CDR3 DNA reads TGTGCCACGAGCCTGGGGAGAAGGGGGGGAAGCGAGCAGTTCTTC.

The genes are TRBV5-1 and TRBJ2-5; D is possibly TRBD1 (5 bases). V was trimmed by 7 bases and J by 4 bases, leaving 11 bases between them. The CDR3 contains 12 residues. The V gene's germline CDR1 is SGHRS and CDR2 YFSETQ. The CDR3 nucleotides are TGCGCCAGCCAGGGAATTGGAGAGACCCAGTACTTC. Its protein is CASQGIGETQYF.

V and J are TRBV7-2 and TRBJ2-7, with 7 bases aligning to TRBD1. In germline, CDR1 is SGHTA, CDR2 FQGNSA. This CDR3 has 14 amino acids. V was clipped by 5 bases and J by 3 bases; unmatched bases: 7. CDR3 nucleotide sequence: TGTGCCAGCAGCCAGAGGACAGGAGGCTACGAGCAGTACTTC. Its protein product is CASSQRTGGYEQYF.

J is TRBJ1-5 and V is TRBV6-1; 7 bases are shared with TRBD1. CDR1 and CDR2 from the germline V gene are MNHNS and SASEGT. The CDR3 has 15 residues. Trimming removed 3 bases from V and 2 bases from J; junction bases left unmatched: 4. CDR3 sequence: CASSEDRSGNQPQHF. The CDR3 DNA is TGTGCCAGCAGTGAGGACAGGAGTGGCAATCAGCCCCAGCATTTT.

The CDR3 reads CASSFGGSGNTIYF. CDR3 nucleotide sequence: TGTGCCAGCAGTTTCGGAGGGTCCGGAAACACCATATATTTT. The chain employs TRBV27 and TRBJ1-3, with D unresolved. With 3 bases removed from V and 4 bases from J, the gap between germline ends came to 10 bases. CDR1 and CDR2 (germline): MNHEY, SMNVEV (reference sequence). The CDR3 runs to 14 residues.

The V gene is TRBV5-6, the J gene TRBJ1-2, with D unresolved. Germline V gene data show CDR1 as SGHDT and CDR2 as YYEEEE. Trimming shortened V by 3 bases and J by 8 bases, and 17 bases separated the two germline ends. This CDR3 spans 14 amino acids. The CDR3 spells CASSSYSGEVGYTF. CDR3 coding DNA: TGTGCCAGCAGCTCCTACTCCGGGGAGGTAGGCTACACCTTC.

The gene calls are TRBV5-6 and TRBJ2-5; no reliable D call. The CDR3 extends over 13 amino acids. CDR1 is SGHDT and CDR2 is YYEEEE in the germline V gene. With 0 bases removed from V and 1 base from J, the gap between germline ends came to 4 bases. CDR3 amino acids: CASSLDIQETQYF. The CDR3 region has the DNA TGTGCCAGCAGCTTGGACATCCAAGAGACCCAGTACTTC.

V gene TRBV6-5 combines with J gene TRBJ1-1, with D tentatively TRBD1 (6 bases). V was shortened by 7 bases and J by 3 bases, with 12 bases between the two germline ends. The CDR3 totals 13 residues. Germline CDR1 and CDR2: MNHEY and SVGAGI. CDR3 bases: TGTGCCAGCACCGTGGGACACCACACTGAAGCTTTCTTT. Its protein is CASTVGHHTEAFF.

This CDR3 is CASSSRGGGLGYTF. Written as DNA, the CDR3 is TGTGCCAGCAGCTCCCGAGGCGGGGGGCTGGGCTACACCTTC. The chain is built from TRBV5-4 and TRBJ1-2; a possible D gene is TRBD1 (6 bases). V lost 3 bases to trimming and J lost 8 bases, with 17 bases between them. Germline CDR1 and CDR2: SGHNT and YYREEE (reference sequence). The CDR3 spans 14 residues.

DNA for the CDR3: TGTGCCTGGAGTACGCCGGGACAGAACTATGGCTACACCTTC. It yields the protein CAWSTPGQNYGYTF. The chain combines TRBV30 with TRBJ1-2; 7 bases map to TRBD1. The length of the CDR3 is 14 residues. Germline CDR1 and CDR2: GTSNPN and SVGIG (reference sequence). V shed 2 bases and J 2 bases; nucleotides not matched to a gene: 5.

This chain uses TRBV28 with TRBJ1-2; D perhaps matches TRBD1 (6 bases). The CDR3 covers 12 residues. V shed 4 bases and J shed 5 bases, with 8 bases lying between them. Germline V gene lookup returns CDR1 MDHEN and CDR2 SYDVKM. As DNA, the CDR3 is TGTGCCAGCAGTTCACAGGGATATGGCTACACCTTC. This translates into CASSSQGYGYTF.

The gene calls are TRBV19 and TRBJ2-3, with D maybe TRBD2 (5 bases). The CDR3 spans 15 residues. CDR1 LNHDA and CDR2 SQIVND come from the germline V gene (reference sequence). V was trimmed by 1 base and J by 2 bases, leaving 10 bases between them. The CDR3 reads CASSIGAAPTDTQYF. As DNA, the CDR3 is TGTGCCAGTAGTATAGGAGCGGCTCCCACAGATACGCAGTATTTT.

The chain joins TRBV3-1 (or the pseudogene TRBV3-2) to TRBJ1-2; D not certain. With 4 bases removed from V and 3 bases from J, the gap between germline ends came to 9 bases. CDR3 length: 13 amino acids. Germline CDR1 LGHDT, CDR2 YNNKEL (reference sequence). This CDR3 reads CASSLDPDYGYTF. CDR3 bases: TGTGCCAGCAGCCTAGACCCGGACTATGGCTACACCTTC.

The chain has TRBV4-1 and TRBJ2-7; 9 bases line up with TRBD2. Germline trimming cut 2 bases from V and 2 bases from J; bases unmatched to any gene: 4. Germline values: CDR1 MGHRA, CDR2 YSYEKL. The CDR3 is made up of 15 amino acids. The CDR3 region is CASSQSLAGTYEQYF. The CDR3 DNA follows: TGCGCCAGCAGCCAATCCCTAGCGGGGACCTACGAGCAGTACTTC.

This chain links TRBV7-2 with TRBJ1-1; D ambiguous. This CDR3 region has 12 residues. Germline V CDR1 and CDR2: SGHTA, FQGNSA. Trimming stripped 5 bases from V and 4 bases from J, with 8 bases between. The CDR3 protein is CASSPRSTEAFF. In nucleotides, the CDR3 is TGTGCCAGCAGCCCCCGGAGCACTGAAGCTTTCTTT.

The chain links TRBV6-5 to TRBJ1-2; 11 nucleotides line up with TRBD1. The germline gives CDR1 MNHEY, CDR2 SVGAGI. The CDR3 consists of 14 residues. Trimming at V came to 6 bases and at J to 4 bases, leaving 4 bases not matched to a gene. CDR3 loop: CASRPGTGGYGYTF. Written as DNA, the CDR3 is TGTGCCAGCAGACCCGGGACAGGGGGCTATGGCTACACCTTC.

This sequence joins TRBV9 and TRBJ2-2; 7 bases are shared with TRBD2. Germline assignment: CDR1 SGDLS and CDR2 YYNGEE. After removal of 0 bases from V and 6 bases from J, the junction contained 8 bases not matched to a gene. The CDR3 consists of 16 residues. The CDR3 loop reads CASSVVTRRGSGELFF. CDR3 sequence (DNA): TGTGCCAGCAGCGTAGTGACTCGGCGGGGGTCCGGGGAGCTGTTTTTT. Based on the CDR3 plus reference TRBV9 and TRBJ2-2, the full variable domain is DSGVTQTPKHLITATGQRVTLRCSPRSGDLSVYWYQQSLDQGLQFLIQYYNGEERAKGNILERFSAQQFPDLHSELNLSSLELGDSALYFCASSVVTRRGSGELFFGEGSRLTVL.

V usage is TRBV30 and J usage is TRBJ1-1; 7 positions agree with TRBD1. Germline-derived CDR1 and CDR2 are GTSNPN and SVGIG (reference sequence). The CDR3 covers 13 residues. Unmatched junction bases numbered 6, after V lost 4 bases and J lost 4 bases. The CDR3, as DNA: TGTGCCTGGACGCCTCGACAGGGCACTGAAGCTTTCTTT. Its protein product is CAWTPRQGTEAFF. Supplemented by reference TRBV30 and TRBJ1-1, the full variable domain reads SQTIHQWPATLVQPVGSPLSLECTVEGTSNPNLYWYRQAAGRGLQLLFYSVGIGQISSEVPQNLSASRPQDRQFILSSKKLLLSDSGFYLCAWTPRQGTEAFFGQGTRLTVV.

This rearrangement joins TRBV11-2 to TRBJ2-1; 8 positions agree with TRBD1. The CDR3 has 14 amino acids. The germline V gene has CDR1 SGHAT and CDR2 FQNNGV. The trim removed 6 bases at V and 9 bases at J, leaving 10 bases unmatched. The CDR3 region has the DNA TGTGCCAGCAGGCAGGGGGCCTCTTGGGGTGAGCAGTTCTTC. Protein sequence: CASRQGASWGEQFF.

This chain joins TRBV5-1 and TRBJ2-5; D is ambiguous. The germline V gene has CDR1 SGHRS and CDR2 YFSETQ. V lost 5 bases and J lost 5, with 7 bases in between. This CDR3 spans 11 amino acids. CDR3 DNA: TGCGCCAGCAGAAGCCCGGAGACCCAGTACTTC. The encoded protein is CASRSPETQYF.